These 19 T cell receptor beta chains share one sample of origin, sequenced in a study of post-analysis software for immune sequencing data. General study points: The study found TRBV5-6, TRBV5-1 and TRBV20-1 among about five TRBV segments more frequent in patients than controls.

The antigens these receptors bind are not known. Tagging with unique molecular identifiers was a feature of the TCR beta cDNA libraries. TCRdb redid the calling of the PCR reads with MiXCR, one entry per CDR3 protein. Among fewer than 850,000 distinct CDR3 sequences listed, roughly 30% were seen once. Sequenced input: blood. The source of these receptors is a girl aged 5-17 years with multiple sclerosis.

The CDR3 protein is CASSPSSPRRAQYF. CDR3 nucleotides: TGTGCCAGCAGCCCTTCAAGCCCGAGACGGGCCCAGTACTTC. The chain recombines TRBV7-9 with TRBJ2-5; D unresolved. Trimming left V 5 bases short and J 9 bases short, with 19 bases between. The CDR3 totals 14 residues. Germline CDR1 SEHNR, CDR2 FQNEAQ (reference sequence).

The chain couples TRBV6-2 or TRBV6-3 to TRBJ2-3; 12 nucleotides align to TRBD2. With 3 bases clipped from V and 6 bases from J, the junction kept 7 bases outside the gene matches. Germline assignment: CDR1 MNHEY and CDR2 SVGEGT. The length of the CDR3 is 16 residues. CDR3 protein: CASSYPRTSGEDTQYF. The CDR3, as DNA: TGTGCCAGCAGTTATCCCCGGACTAGCGGGGAGGATACGCAGTATTTT.

The chain is built from TRBV28 and TRBJ1-6, with 8 positions matching TRBD1. V was pared by 1 base and J by 10 bases, with 6 bases of the junction left unmatched. CDR1 is MDHEN and CDR2 is SYDVKM in the germline V gene. This CDR3 region has 15 residues. DNA of the CDR3: TGTGCCAGCAGTTTATTTTGGACAGGGAACTCACCCCTCCACTTT. Protein sequence: CASSLFWTGNSPLHF.

The genes are TRBV2 and TRBJ1-4, with 7 bases matching TRBD1. J gave up 7 bases and V 6 bases, and 14 bases lay outside the gene matches. This CDR3 has 16 residues. Germline V gene data show CDR1 as SNHLY and CDR2 as FYNNEI. The DNA of the CDR3 is TGTGCCAGCAGGGAAACGAGGGGCAGGGGGATTGAAAAACTGTTTTTT. It translates to CASRETRGRGIEKLFF.

The chain couples TRBV10-3 to TRBJ2-3; D uncertain. V was clipped by 0 bases and J by 2 bases, with 9 bases between them. CDR3 length: 15 residues. Germline-derived CDR1 and CDR2 are ENHRY and SYGVKD. In nucleotides, the CDR3 is TGTGCCATCAGTGAGTCTCGAGAGCACACAGATACGCAGTATTTT. Translating it yields CAISESREHTDTQYF.

The sample holds a few counts of this clonotype. The chain joins TRBV7-9 to TRBJ2-5, with D tentatively TRBD1 (5 bases). From germline, CDR1 is SEHNR and CDR2 FQNEAQ (reference sequence). The CDR3 extends over 14 amino acids. V shed 5 bases and J shed 9 bases, with 19 bases lying between them. The CDR3 protein is CASSQPSDNEAQYF. CDR3 coding DNA: TGTGCCAGCAGCCAGCCTTCGGACAACGAGGCCCAGTACTTC.

This clonotype has more than one count but fewer than ten. The chain joins TRBV4-1 to TRBJ1-1; D unclear. Trimming stripped 4 bases from V and 1 base from J, with 7 bases between. The CDR3 loop spans 13 amino acids. Germline V gene data show CDR1 as MGHRA and CDR2 as YSYEKL. The CDR3 region is CASSPWENTEAFF. The DNA for the CDR3 is TGCGCCAGCAGCCCCTGGGAGAACACTGAAGCTTTCTTT.

There are many counts of this clonotype. The chain couples TRBV28 to TRBJ2-1; D is unclear. The CDR3 is 13 amino acids. Trimming removed 6 bases from V and 0 bases from J, with 6 bases in between. The V gene's germline CDR1 is MDHEN and CDR2 SYDVKM. CDR3 in amino acids: CASSPTSYNEQFF. The CDR3 DNA sequence: TGTGCCAGCAGCCCAACCTCCTACAATGAGCAGTTCTTC.

This clonotype showed up just a few times. The chain combines TRBV5-1 with TRBJ1-4; 10 nucleotides agree with TRBD1. Per the germline V gene, CDR1 is SGHRS and CDR2 is YFSETQ. This CDR3 comprises 13 residues. The ends lost 5 bases at V and 5 bases at J; junction bases unmatched: 0. CDR3 sequence: CASRGQGNEKLFF. As DNA, the CDR3 is TGCGCCAGCAGGGGACAGGGGAATGAAAAACTGTTTTTT.

The chain joins TRBV6-1 to TRBJ1-2; D is ambiguous. V was cut by 3 bases and J by 8 bases, with 13 bases left in between. The CDR3 length is 13 residues. Germline lookup yields CDR1 MNHNS and CDR2 SASEGT. This CDR3 reads CASSEAGLRGYTF. CDR3 bases: TGTGCCAGCAGTGAGGCCGGGCTTAGAGGCTACACCTTC.

This clonotype occurred many times. The rearrangement joins TRBV7-2 to TRBJ2-7; 12 nucleotides agree with TRBD2. The CDR3 is 15 amino acids. Germline V gene lookup returns CDR1 SGHTA and CDR2 FQGNSA. The V gene end was trimmed by 8 bases and the J gene end by 1 base; junction bases not matched to a gene: 6. The CDR3: CASSPTSGGSYEQYF. The CDR3 bases are TGTGCCAGCTCACCAACTAGCGGGGGGTCCTACGAGCAGTACTTC.

This sequence joins TRBV20-1 and TRBJ2-3, with 14 positions matching TRBD2. V gave up 5 bases and J gave up 4 bases; unmatched junction bases: 2. In germline, CDR1 is DFQATT, CDR2 SNEGSKA (reference sequence). The CDR3 totals 14 residues. The chain's CDR3 is CSALTSGRADTQYF. CDR3 DNA sequence: TGCAGTGCTCTGACTAGCGGGAGGGCAGATACGCAGTATTTT.

The gene calls are TRBV7-9 and TRBJ2-1, with 7 bases aligning to TRBD1. With V trimmed by 4 bases and J by 8 bases, 11 bases remained unmatched. This CDR3 is built from 15 residues. CDR1 SEHNR and CDR2 FQNEAQ come from the germline V gene (reference sequence). CDR3 DNA sequence: TGTGCCAGCAGCTCCTCTTTTGACAGGGCGGATGAGCAGTTCTTC. Translated: CASSSSFDRADEQFF.

The chain combines TRBV27 with TRBJ2-1; 7 positions agree with TRBD1. This CDR3 spans 14 amino acids. V shed 5 bases and J 12 bases; nucleotides not matched to a gene: 13. Germline lookup yields CDR1 MNHEY and CDR2 SMNVEV (reference sequence). CDR3: CASSRGTAQIAQFF. In nucleotides, the CDR3 is TGTGCCAGCAGTCGAGGGACAGCGCAGATTGCGCAGTTCTTC.

This clonotype was recorded a few times. The V and J genes are TRBV7-2 and TRBJ1-2; D is undetermined. V lost 3 bases to trimming and J lost 2 bases, with 7 bases between them. In germline, CDR1 is SGHTA, CDR2 FQGNSA. CDR3 length: 13 residues. The CDR3 DNA is TGTGCCAGCAGCTTTGAGGCCAACTATGGCTACACCTTC. It codes for CASSFEANYGYTF.

This clonotype was counted ten times or more. This CDR3 reads CASSFGTFGAYGYTF. The CDR3 coding sequence is TGTGCCAGCAGCTTCGGCACCTTCGGAGCCTATGGCTACACCTTC. V and J are TRBV5-6 and TRBJ1-2; D not certain. The CDR3 runs to 15 residues. Germline values: CDR1 SGHDT, CDR2 YYEEEE. Trimming removed 2 bases from V and 4 bases from J, with 15 bases in between.

This clonotype came up a few times. This rearrangement joins TRBV7-2 to TRBJ1-2; D not certain. The CDR3 is 13 amino acids. V was cut by 5 bases and J by 8 bases, with 15 bases left in between. CDR1 is SGHTA and CDR2 is FQGNSA in the germline V gene. The CDR3 DNA sequence: TGTGCCAGCAGCCTAGATTGGGAAGGGGGCTACACCTTC. It yields the protein CASSLDWEGGYTF.

This chain links TRBV20-1 with TRBJ2-2; 7 bases are a match to TRBD2. Trimming cost V 0 bases and J 1 base; bases outside gene matches: 5. CDR1 and CDR2 from the germline V gene are DFQATT and SNEGSKA (reference sequence). CDR3 length: 16 residues. The CDR3 reads CSARDPGGWNTGELFF. CDR3 in DNA: TGCAGTGCTAGAGATCCGGGGGGATGGAACACCGGGGAGCTGTTTTTT.

This clonotype has at least ten counts. The chain has TRBV7-6 and TRBJ2-5, with 12 bases aligning to TRBD2. The V and J ends lost 3 bases and 2 bases, in that order; junction bases with no gene match: 1. The germline CDR1 and CDR2 sequences are SGHVS and FNYEAQ. CDR3 size: 15 residues. CDR3 sequence (DNA): TGTGCCAGCAGCTTGGGGACTAGCGGGCAAGAGACCCAGTACTTC. Its protein is CASSLGTSGQETQYF.